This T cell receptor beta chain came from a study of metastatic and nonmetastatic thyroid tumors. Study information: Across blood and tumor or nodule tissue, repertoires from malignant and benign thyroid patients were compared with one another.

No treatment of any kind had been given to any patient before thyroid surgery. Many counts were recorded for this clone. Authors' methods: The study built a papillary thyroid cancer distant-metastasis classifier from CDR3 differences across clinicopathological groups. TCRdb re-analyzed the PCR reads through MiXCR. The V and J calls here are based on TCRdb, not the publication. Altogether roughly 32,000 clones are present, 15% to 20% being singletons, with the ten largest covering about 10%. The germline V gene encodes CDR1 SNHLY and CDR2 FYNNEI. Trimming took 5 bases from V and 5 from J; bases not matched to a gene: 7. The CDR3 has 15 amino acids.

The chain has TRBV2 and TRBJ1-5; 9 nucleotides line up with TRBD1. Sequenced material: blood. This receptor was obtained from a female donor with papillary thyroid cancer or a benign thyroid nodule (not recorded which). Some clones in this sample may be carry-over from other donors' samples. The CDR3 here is CASSWDRESDQPQHF. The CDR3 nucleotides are TGTGCCAGCAGTTGGGACAGGGAGTCCGATCAGCCCCAGCATTTT.